This TCR beta chain was sequenced for a study of blood T cell repertoires in COVID-19. TCRdb's table, derived via immunoSEQ multiplex PCR, lists solely in-frame clones and lacks some. Seen here are fewer than 50,000 clones, around 85% observed once, and the top ten hold 31%. Trimming removed 8 bases from V and 1 base from J; junction bases left unmatched: 1. This CDR3 contains 12 residues. CDR1 is LNHDA, CDR2 SQIVND, per germline (reference sequence). Sequenced: peripheral blood. The chain employs TRBV19 and TRBJ1-1; 7 bases are a match to TRBD1. The sequence was obtained from a woman aged 80 or older with acute or convalescent COVID-19. Here the CDR3 DNA reads TGTGCCAGTGGGACAGAGAACACTGAAGCTTTCTTT. This translates into CASGTENTEAFF.